This T cell receptor (beta chain) derives from a study of T cell repertoires in cytomegalovirus infection. In the study overall: Through public TCR beta signatures, both CMV infection and matching HLA type were indicated.

Study-wide findings and caveats: Ex vivo responses were dominated by HLA-C-restricted CMV-specific TCR beta clonotypes.

TCRdb itself ran the reads through MiXCR, one entry per CDR3 protein. The table includes about 770,000 distinct CDR3 sequences, about 29% detected once. CDR1 and CDR2 from the germline V gene are SGHVS and FQNEAQ. This CDR3 is built from 15 residues. The germline V and J ends were trimmed by 5 bases and 6 bases, with 16 bases remaining between them. This clonotype was observed a few times. Its specificity is not known. This rearrangement joins TRBV7-8 to TRBJ1-4; a possible D gene is TRBD1 (6 bases). Source: cultured CD8+ T cells from PBMCs, taken from culture after CMV antigen stimulation. The TCR comes from a human donor in good health (CMV status not recorded). Some clones in this sample may be carry-over from other donors' samples. The CDR3 DNA follows: TGTGCCAGCAGCGTCGACAGGTTCGTGGATGAAAAACTGTTTTTT. Translated: CASSVDRFVDEKLFF.